This T cell receptor (beta chain) was captured by sequencing in a study of blood T cell repertoires in COVID-19. Across the study: The analysed material was cDNA or gDNA that came from T cells, B-cell-depleted T cells, or PBMCs.

Assay used: immunoSEQ multiplex PCR; TCRdb lists only in-frame clones, some missing. The sample records 250,000 to 350,000 clones, 65% to 90% being singletons. Trimming pared 2 bases from V and 8 bases from J, leaving 12 bases between. The CDR3 runs to 13 residues. Sequenced input: peripheral blood. The clonotype comes from a woman aged 70-85 years with COVID-19, enrolled during active disease. This chain joins TRBV12-3 or TRBV12-4 and TRBJ1-1; D is unresolved. The CDR3 DNA is TGTGCCAGCAGTTTACGGGGTGATCGCGAAGCTTTCTTT. It specifies CASSLRGDREAFF.